The present T cell receptor (beta chain) was sequenced within a study of glioma-infiltrating T cells after dendritic cell vaccination. Study summary: The vaccine used monocyte-derived dendritic cells pulsed overnight with autologous tumor lysate.

Findings and limits, study-wide: Survival was not directly related to TCR clonality in these patients.

Comments on this clone: The antigen remains unidentified.

The CDR3 covers 12 residues. The germline V gene has CDR1 SNHLY and CDR2 FYNNEI. V lost 4 bases and J lost 1, with 4 bases in between. TCRB CDR3 was amplified from 2 ug genomic DNA or less. Profiling relied on immunoSEQ multiplex PCR, and the TCRdb table lists in-frame clones only, not all of them. Here the sample spans 93,000 or so clones, roughly three quarters being singletons. The clonotype was recovered from a human donor with glioblastoma. This chain joins TRBV2 and TRBJ2-5, with D uncertain. Sample: blood, taken before dendritic cell vaccination. The chain's CDR3 is CASSASQETQYF. The CDR3 DNA follows: TGTGCCAGCAGTGCCAGCCAAGAGACCCAGTACTTC.